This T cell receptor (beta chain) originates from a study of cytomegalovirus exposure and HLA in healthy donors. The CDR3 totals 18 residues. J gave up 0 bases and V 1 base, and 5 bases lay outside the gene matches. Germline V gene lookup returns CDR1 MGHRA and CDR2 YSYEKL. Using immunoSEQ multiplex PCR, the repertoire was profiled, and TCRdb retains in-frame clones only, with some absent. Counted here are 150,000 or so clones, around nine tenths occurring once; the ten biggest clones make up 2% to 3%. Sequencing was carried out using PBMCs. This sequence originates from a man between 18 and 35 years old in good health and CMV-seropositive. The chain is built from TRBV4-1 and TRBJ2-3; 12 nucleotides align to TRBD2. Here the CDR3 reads CASSQGAGTSGSTDTQYF. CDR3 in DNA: TGCGCCAGCAGCCAAGGAGCCGGGACTAGCGGGAGCACAGATACGCAGTATTTT.